This record covers a single TCR beta chain. Germline V lookup: CDR1 SNHLY, CDR2 FYNNEI. This CDR3 has 14 residues. Trimming removed 7 bases at V and 8 bases at J, with 18 bases between. The record originates from a study of blood T cell repertoires in COVID-19. Study as a whole: Spain, Italy and the United States supplied samples that represented acute and convalescent COVID-19. The cDNA or gDNA used as material had been derived from T cells, B-cell-depleted T cells, or PBMCs.

Study processing details: Amplified reference gene primers provided the basis for estimating nucleated cell counts. Produced via immunoSEQ multiplex PCR; TCRdb's table is partial and in-frame only. D and trimming come from the DNA, and the V and J calls and clone size come from that table. This sample yields about 240,000 clones, of which around four fifths are seen a single time; 9.5% to 15% belongs to the top ten. The V call is TRBV2, the J call TRBJ2-4; possible D gene TRBD2, 6 bases. The origin of this receptor is a woman aged 60-75 years with active or convalescent COVID-19. The sample consisted of peripheral blood. CDR3 residues: CASTPGLPLDIQYF. CDR3 DNA sequence: TGTGCCAGCACCCCGGGACTTCCTTTGGACATTCAGTACTTC.